A single sample is the source of the 7 T cell receptor beta chains below, sequenced in a study of cytomegalovirus exposure and HLA in healthy donors. Both 60 Vbeta primers and 13 Jbeta primers went into the PCR. Data came from immunoSEQ multiplex PCR; TCRdb stores just in-frame clones and leaves some out. This sample has around 140,000 clones, with approximately 74% found just once. The sample was PBMCs. Receptors were obtained from a male donor in good health and CMV-seronegative.

DNA of the CDR3: TGTGCCAGCAGTTTAGGGGCCAGATCTTCCGAGCAGTACTTC. Amino acids: CASSLGARSSEQYF. The chain has TRBV27 and TRBJ2-7; D perhaps matches TRBD1 (5 bases). The CDR3 length is 14 residues. V was cut by 2 bases and J by 6 bases, with 14 bases left in between. Germline V gene lookup returns CDR1 MNHEY and CDR2 SMNVEV (reference sequence).

The chain combines TRBV27 with TRBJ2-5; possibly TRBD1 for D (5 bases). The J call may not be correct, given that the DNA end is closer to TRBJ2-7. The CDR3 contains 13 residues. Germline V gene lookup returns CDR1 MNHEY and CDR2 SMNVEV (reference sequence). CDR3: CASSLDSHYEQYF. In nucleotides, the CDR3 is TGTGCCAGCAGTTTAGACAGCCACTACGAGCAGTACTTC.

Here the CDR3 reads CATSRDRGGQETQYF. The CDR3 region has the DNA TGTGCCACCAGCAGAGATAGGGGGGGGCAAGAGACCCAGTACTTC. V usage is TRBV15 and J usage is TRBJ2-5, with D perhaps TRBD2 (7 bases). The CDR3 extends over 15 amino acids. V shed 0 bases and J shed 2 bases, with 10 bases lying between them. Germline loops: CDR1 LNHNV, CDR2 YYDKDF (reference sequence). Using reference TRBV15 and TRBJ2-5 for the parts outside the CDR3, the full variable domain is DAMVIQNPRYQVTQFGKPVTLSCSQTLNHNVMYWYQQKSSQAPKLLFHYYDKDFNNEADTPDNFQSRRPNTSFCFLDIRSPGLGDTAMYLCATSRDRGGQETQYFGPGTRLLVL.

The chain links TRBV7-2 to TRBJ2-2; D gene unclear. Germline loops: CDR1 SGHTA, CDR2 FQGNSA. Trimming pared 2 bases from V and 0 bases from J, leaving 10 bases between. CDR3 length: 16 residues. In DNA form, the CDR3 reads TGTGCCAGCAGCTTAAACCCAAACACGAACACCGGGGAGCTGTTTTTT. Protein: CASSLNPNTNTGELFF.

This chain uses TRBV4-3 with TRBJ1-6; the D is unclear. Trimming stripped 1 base from V and 10 bases from J, with 11 bases between. The CDR3 loop spans 14 amino acids. From germline, CDR1 is LGHNA and CDR2 YSLEER. Here the CDR3 reads CASSQAPIVSPLHF. The CDR3 DNA sequence: TGCGCCAGCAGCCAAGCCCCTATCGTGTCACCCCTCCACTTT.

The V and J genes are TRBV2 and TRBJ2-7; 8 bases line up with TRBD1. This CDR3 is built from 15 residues. In germline, CDR1 is SNHLY, CDR2 FYNNEI. The V gene end was trimmed by 4 bases and the J gene end by 5 bases; junction bases not matched to a gene: 10. The CDR3 DNA follows: TGTGCCAGCAGTGTGGGCGGACAGGGATACCACGAGCAGTACTTC. It specifies CASSVGGQGYHEQYF.

J is TRBJ2-3 and V is TRBV28; weak D call: TRBD2 (6 bases). Germline CDR1 and CDR2: MDHEN and SYDVKM. This CDR3 has 14 residues. Trimming took 8 bases from V and 1 from J, leaving 13 bases between them. The CDR3 DNA is TGTGCCAGCGGTGAAGCTAGCGGCACAGATACGCAGTATTTT. It encodes CASGEASGTDTQYF.